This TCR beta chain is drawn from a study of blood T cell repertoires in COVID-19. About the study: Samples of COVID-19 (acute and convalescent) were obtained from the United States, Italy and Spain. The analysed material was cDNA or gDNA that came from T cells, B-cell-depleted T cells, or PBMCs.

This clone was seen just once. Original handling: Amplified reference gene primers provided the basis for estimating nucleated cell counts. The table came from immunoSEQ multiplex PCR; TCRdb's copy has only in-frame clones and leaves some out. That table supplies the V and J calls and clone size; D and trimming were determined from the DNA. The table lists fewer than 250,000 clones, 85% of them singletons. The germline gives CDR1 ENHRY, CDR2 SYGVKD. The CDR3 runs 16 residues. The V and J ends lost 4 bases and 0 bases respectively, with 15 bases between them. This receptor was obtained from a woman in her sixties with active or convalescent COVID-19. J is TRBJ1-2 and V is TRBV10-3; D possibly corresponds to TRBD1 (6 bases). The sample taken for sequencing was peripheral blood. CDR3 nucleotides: TGTGCCATCAGTGGGGGACATATGAGATCTAACTATGGCTACACCTTC. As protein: CAISGGHMRSNYGYTF.